Listed below are T cell receptor beta chains from one sample, sequenced in a study of CD8 T cells in ankylosing spondylitis. MiXCR, run by TCRdb on the 5' RACE reads, gives a single entry per CDR3 protein. The sample includes some 220,000 distinct CDR3 sequences, approximately 7.4% of them seen just once. Sequenced material: blood, either unsorted or a sorted T cell fraction (not recorded which). The receptors here all came from a male donor with ankylosing spondylitis. The CDR3 runs from the conserved cysteine through the conserved F or W. D genes are given only for firm matches. Not every row has a clone size; where given, it reads once, few, many or a size class.

>TRBV5-1|TRBJ2-3|TRBD2|many
TGCGCCAGCAGAGCGGGACTGAGTCAGAGGGAGGGGCAGTATTTT
CASRAGLSQREGQYF
>TRBV28|TRBJ2-3|-|many
TGTGCCAGCACCCTAATGGACGCAGATACGCAGTATTTT
CASTLMDADTQYF
>TRBV7-2|TRBJ2-2|TRBD2|many
TGTGCCAGAGGGGGAGCGGGGGGATCGAACACCGGGGAGCTGTTTTTT
CARGGAGGSNTGELFF
>TRBV18|TRBJ2-1|TRBD1|-
TGTGCCAGCTCACCAGGACCAGGGGGACCCTACAATGAGCAGTTCTTC
CASSPGPGGPYNEQFF
>TRBV20-1|TRBJ2-7|TRBD2|many
TGCAGTGCTAGAGCGCGGGGGGTCCTCTCCTACGAGCAGTACTTC
CSARARGVLSYEQYF
>TRBV19|TRBJ2-2|-|many
TGTGCCAGTAGTATAGAGTTTGAGGACCGTACCGGGGAGCTGTTTTTT
CASSIEFEDRTGELFF
>TRBV20-1|TRBJ1-1|-|many
TGCAGTGGGGTCCGGACCTACTTGAACACTGAAGCTTTCTTT
CSGVRTYLNTEAFF
>TRBV20-1|TRBJ2-7|TRBD2|-
TGCAGTGCCAAGACTAGCGGGAGCTACGAGCAGTACTTC
CSAKTSGSYEQYF
>TRBV11-2|TRBJ2-3|-|many
TGTGCCAGCAGCTTAGCTCTTTCCCGGACTGGCACAGATACGCAGTATTTT
CASSLALSRTGTDTQYF
>TRBV4-3|TRBJ1-2|-|few
TGCGCCAGCAGCCACCTCCTGGGTGAAGGGATGGGCAACTATGGCTACACCTTC
CASSHLLGEGMGNYGYTF
>TRBV6-6|TRBJ2-7|-|many
TGTGCCAGCAGTTACTCGAACGAGCAGTACTTC
CASSYSNEQYF
>TRBV12-3/TRBV12-4|TRBJ2-7|-|many
TGTGCCAGCAGTTTTACGACTACCGGGGAGCAGTACTTC
CASSFTTTGEQYF
>TRBV7-6|TRBJ2-3|TRBD2|few
TGTGCCAGCAGCGAACTAGCGGGAAGGACAGATACGCAGTATTTT
CASSELAGRTDTQYF
>TRBV27|TRBJ2-7|TRBD2|-
TGTGCCAGCAGTTTAGTCGGGAGGGCCCACGAGCAGTACTTC
CASSLVGRAHEQYF
>TRBV7-9|TRBJ2-7|-|-
TGTGCCAGCAGCAACGGGAATCCCTACGAGCAGTACTTC
CASSNGNPYEQYF
>TRBV14|TRBJ2-3|-|many
TGTGCCAGCAGCCAAGACCCCCCCAATTCTTCTGGGGCCAGCACAGATACGCAGTATTTT
CASSQDPPNSSGASTDTQYF
>TRBV29-1|TRBJ2-7|-|many
TGCAGCGTTGAAGATAGAGAGTACGAGCAGTACTTC
CSVEDREYEQYF
>TRBV20-1|TRBJ1-5|-|-
TGCTGTGCTAGAGATGTGACCACCTGGGGTGGTGGCAATCAGCCCCAGCATTTT
CCARDVTTWGGGNQPQHF
>TRBV6-1|TRBJ2-1|TRBD1|many
TGTGCCAGCAAGGACAGGGCCTACAATGAGCAGTTCTTC
CASKDRAYNEQFF
>TRBV25-1|TRBJ2-7|-|-
TGTGCCAGCAGCCGAGACAGGCCCGCGGGTGAGCAGTACTTC
CASSRDRPAGEQYF
>TRBV12-3/TRBV12-4|TRBJ2-7|TRBD1|-
TGTGCCAGCGGGACAGGGGCCTACTCCTACGAGCAGTACTTC
CASGTGAYSYEQYF
>TRBV12-2|TRBJ2-1|-|few
TGTGCAAGTCGCTGGATCCTAGCGCCCCACCGGTTCTGCACTTCCGATGAGCAGTTCTTC
CASRWILAPHRFCTSDEQFF
>TRBV15|TRBJ1-5|-|few
TGTGCCACCAGCAGAGCCGGGACCCTACGCGGCAATCAGCCCCAGCATTTT
CATSRAGTLRGNQPQHF
>TRBV4-2|TRBJ1-2|-|-
TGTGCCAGCAGCCAAGGAACGCGGACTAACTATGGCTACACCTTC
CASSQGTRTNYGYTF
>TRBV27|TRBJ1-2|-|many
TGTGCCAGCAGTTCCCCGGGGGTACGTGGCTACACCTTC
CASSSPGVRGYTF
>TRBV7-9|TRBJ1-1|-|many
TGTGCCAGCAGCTTTGGGAACACTGAAGCTTTCTTT
CASSFGNTEAFF
>TRBV29-1|TRBJ2-1|TRBD2|many
TGCAGCGTTGAGGGACTAGCGGCAAGCTCCTACAATGAGCAGTTCTTC
CSVEGLAASSYNEQFF
>TRBV29-1|TRBJ2-7|TRBD1|many
TGCAGCGTTGAATCCGGGACAGATTACGAGCAGTACTTC
CSVESGTDYEQYF
>TRBV29-1|TRBJ2-2|-|few
TGCAGCGTCCCCCGACTGAACACCGGGGAGCTGTTTTTT
CSVPRLNTGELFF
>TRBV6-1|TRBJ2-2|-|many
TGTGCCAACGAAGATCTCACGGGGGAGCTGTTTTTT
CANEDLTGELFF
>TRBV6-5|TRBJ2-7|-|many
TGTGCCAGCAGTTACGGGACACTTGCCTACGAGCAGTACTTC
CASSYGTLAYEQYF
>TRBV5-1|TRBJ2-3|-|few
TGCGCCAGCAGCTTGAACGTTTGGGACCCCGTGACCAACACAGATACGCAGTATTTT
CASSLNVWDPVTNTDTQYF
>TRBV7-9|TRBJ1-1|TRBD1|-
TGTGCCAGCAGCCCCCATCAGGGGGCCTTTACTGAAGCTTTCTTT
CASSPHQGAFTEAFF
>TRBV15|TRBJ2-3|TRBD2|-
TGTGCCACCAGCAGGGAGGGGGCTAGCGGGGGGCTCACAGATACGCAGTATTTT
CATSREGASGGLTDTQYF
>TRBV7-2|TRBJ1-6|TRBD1|-
TGTGCCAGCAGCTTAGCGGAGGGGGCGTTAGGATCACCCCTCCACTTT
CASSLAEGALGSPLHF
>TRBV20-1|TRBJ1-1|-|many
TGCAGTGCTACACGAGGGTTACGCGAAGCTTTCTTT
CSATRGLREAFF
>TRBV7-9|TRBJ2-5|TRBD2|many
TGTGCCAGCAGCTCCGGACTAGCGGGAGGAGAGACCCAGTACTTC
CASSSGLAGGETQYF
>TRBV7-6|TRBJ2-7|TRBD2|-
TGTGCCAGCAGCTTAGGGGAGGGAAGGTTCCACGAGCAGTACTTC
CASSLGEGRFHEQYF
>TRBV7-9|TRBJ2-7|-|many
TGTGCCAGCAGCTTATTGGACGGGGGCCACTCCTACGAGCAGTACTTC
CASSLLDGGHSYEQYF
>TRBV7-9|TRBJ2-7|-|many
TGTGCCAGCAGCTTACGAAACAAGCCCTACGAGCAGTACTTC
CASSLRNKPYEQYF
>TRBV5-1|TRBJ2-1|-|many
TGCGCCAGCAGCTTTCCTCGTTACGAGGACAATGAGCAGTTCTTC
CASSFPRYEDNEQFF